These 28 T cell receptor beta chains originate from one sample sequenced in a study of blood T cell repertoires in COVID-19 (dated by TCRdb to about 2020). The library was produced with the immunoSEQ multiplex PCR assay. TCRdb took over this immuneACCESS table, retaining in-frame rearrangements with V and J assigned. Such tables are incomplete; in checked studies, under half of the missing clones stem from an unresolved V gene, and the remainder is unexplained. The sample table contains about 200,000 clones; only one count was recorded for around 85% of them. About 0.81% of the sample lies in the top ten. Sequenced sample: peripheral blood. Receptors were obtained from a woman aged 70-85 years with acute or convalescent COVID-19.

The chain has TRBV7-2 and TRBJ1-5; the D gene is possibly TRBD1 (5 bases). The germline V gene encodes CDR1 SGHTA and CDR2 FQGNSA. Trimming stripped 6 bases from V and 2 bases from J, with 14 bases between. CDR3 length: 15 residues. CDR3 protein: CASSQQVTGNQPQHF. DNA for the CDR3: TGTGCCAGCAGTCAACAGGTTACAGGCAATCAGCCCCAGCATTTT. Using reference TRBV7-2 and TRBJ1-5 for the parts outside the CDR3, the full variable domain is GAGVSQSPSNKVTEKGKDVELRCDPISGHTALYWYRQSLGQGLEFLIYFQGNSAPDKSGLPSDRFSAERTGGSVSTLTIQRTQQEDSAVYLCASSQQVTGNQPQHFGDGTRLSIL.

The J gene is TRBJ1-2, the V gene TRBV7-9, with 9 bases identical to TRBD1. Germline CDR1 reads SEHNR; CDR2 reads FQNEAQ (reference sequence). There are 13 residues in the CDR3. V was clipped by 7 bases and J by 6 bases; unmatched bases: 6. The CDR3 DNA is TGTGCCAGCAAGTTGACAGGGGGGCATGGCTACACCTTC. It yields the protein CASKLTGGHGYTF.

V and J are TRBV27 and TRBJ2-7, with 7 bases that match TRBD2. J was trimmed by 1 base and V by 4 bases; bases with no gene match: 7. Germline CDR1 reads MNHEY; CDR2 reads SMNVEV (reference sequence). This CDR3 is 15 amino acids long. As DNA, the CDR3 is TGTGCCAGCAGTTCCCAGGGACTAATTTCCTACGAGCAGTACTTC. This translates into CASSSQGLISYEQYF.

The chain employs TRBV11-3 and TRBJ2-7; 9 bases map to TRBD1. Trimming at V came to 7 bases and at J to 5 bases, leaving 9 bases not matched to a gene. From germline, CDR1 is SGHNT and CDR2 YENEEA. The CDR3 totals 14 residues. CDR3 loop: CASTPRGTGNEQYF. DNA of the CDR3: TGTGCCAGCACCCCAAGGGGGACAGGGAACGAGCAGTACTTC.

The chain has TRBV5-4 and TRBJ1-1; D is perhaps TRBD1 (5 bases). V was pared by 0 bases and J by 4 bases, with 13 bases between. This CDR3 has 15 amino acids. Looked up from germline, CDR1 is SGHNT and CDR2 is YYREEE (reference sequence). The CDR3 coding sequence is TGTGCCAGCAGCTTGGAGGGAGGGGTCGGCACTGAAGCTTTCTTT. Its protein product is CASSLEGGVGTEAFF.

The V call is TRBV2, the J call TRBJ1-5, with D maybe TRBD1 (5 bases). This CDR3 has 11 amino acids. The V end was cut by 11 bases, the J end by 9 bases, with 14 bases between. CDR1 is SNHLY, CDR2 FYNNEI, per germline. CDR3 amino acids: CAGGTGGPQHF. CDR3 coding DNA: TGTGCCGGAGGGACCGGTGGGCCCCAGCATTTT.

V usage is TRBV7-8 and J usage is TRBJ2-1; no reliable D call. The CDR3 is made up of 15 amino acids. V dropped 4 bases and J dropped 0 bases, with 10 bases sitting between them. Germline CDR1 is SGHVS and CDR2 is FQNEAQ. CDR3 DNA sequence: TGTGCCAGCAGCTCCCTAGGTAGCTCCTACAATGAGCAGTTCTTC. Protein sequence: CASSSLGSSYNEQFF. The full variable domain, rest sourced from reference TRBV7-8 and TRBJ2-1, is GAGVSQSPRYKVAKRGQDVALRCDPISGHVSLFWYQQALGQGPEFLTYFQNEAQLDKSGLPSDRFFAERPEGSVSTLKIQRTQQEDSAVYLCASSSLGSSYNEQFFGPGTRLTVL.

J is TRBJ2-4 and V is TRBV6-6, with D possibly matching TRBD2 (5 bases). Between the trimmed V and J ends, which lost 9 bases and 0 bases, there was a span of 12 bases. The germline V gene encodes CDR1 MNHNY and CDR2 SVGAGI (reference sequence). The CDR3 loop spans 14 amino acids. The CDR3 here is CARIPGGAKNIQYF. The CDR3 bases are TGTGCCAGGATTCCTGGAGGAGCCAAAAACATTCAGTACTTC.

This clone appeared a single time. This sequence joins TRBV28 and TRBJ2-1; D may be TRBD1 (5 bases). From germline, CDR1 is MDHEN and CDR2 SYDVKM. V lost 11 bases to trimming and J lost 0 bases, with 14 bases between them. There are 14 residues in the CDR3. DNA for the CDR3: TGTGCCCACAGGCGAGATTTCTCCTACAATGAGCAGTTCTTC. Translated: CAHRRDFSYNEQFF.

The V gene is TRBV11-2, the J gene TRBJ2-3; D is unresolved. Trimming cost V 8 bases and J 5 bases, with 17 bases left between them. Per germline, CDR1 SGHAT and CDR2 FQNNGV. The CDR3 is made up of 14 amino acids. The CDR3 bases are TGTGCCAGCTCTGTACTGTGGGCGAAAGATACGCAGTATTTT. It specifies CASSVLWAKDTQYF.

This clone was picked up one time. V is TRBV5-1 and J is TRBJ1-2, with a tentative D call TRBD1 (5 bases). The length of the CDR3 is 16 residues. Deletions cut 5 bases from V and 0 bases from J, with 17 bases between. Germline V gene data show CDR1 as SGHRS and CDR2 as YFSETQ. The CDR3 region has the DNA TGCGCCAGCAGACATGTGGGGCAGCCTTCTAACTATGGCTACACCTTC. Its translation: CASRHVGQPSNYGYTF. The full variable domain, rest sourced from reference TRBV5-1 and TRBJ1-2, is KAGVTQTPRYLIKTRGQQVTLSCSPISGHRSVSWYQQTPGQGLQFLFEYFSETQRNKGNFPGRFSGRQFSNSRSEMNVSTLELGDSALYLCASRHVGQPSNYGYTFGSGTRLTVV.

The chain links TRBV7-2 to TRBJ2-7; TRBD1 matches at 11 bases. This CDR3 has 15 residues. V trimming: 1 base; J trimming: 3 bases; junction bases outside the gene matches: 2. Germline assignment: CDR1 SGHTA and CDR2 FQGNSA. The CDR3 protein is CASSLVGTGGYEQYF. The CDR3 DNA follows: TGTGCCAGCAGCTTAGTCGGGACAGGGGGCTACGAGCAGTACTTC.

This clone showed up just a few times. The chain recombines TRBV15 with TRBJ1-1; no clear D. CDR3 length equals 13 residues. V dropped 0 bases and J dropped 5 bases, with 7 bases sitting between them. CDR1 is LNHNV, CDR2 YYDKDF, per germline (reference sequence). The CDR3 is CATSRDHGTEAFF. The DNA of the CDR3 is TGTGCCACCAGCAGAGATCACGGTACTGAAGCTTTCTTT.

This clone was found a few times. The J gene is TRBJ1-3, the V gene TRBV7-2; no reliable D call. CDR3 length equals 15 residues. V was trimmed by 2 bases and J by 0 bases, leaving 8 bases between them. Germline V gene sequence: CDR1 SGHTA, CDR2 FQGNSA. CDR3 in DNA: TGTGCCAGCAGCTTAATCGGGGACTCTGGAAACACCATATATTTT. Its translation is CASSLIGDSGNTIYF.

V gene TRBV19 combines with J gene TRBJ2-5; 10 nucleotides agree with TRBD2. V was pared by 3 bases and J by 9 bases, with 7 bases of the junction left unmatched. The CDR3 runs to 14 residues. The V gene's germline CDR1 is LNHDA and CDR2 SQIVND (reference sequence). CDR3 loop: CASSISSGGPPQYF. In DNA, the CDR3 is TGTGCCAGTAGTATTTCTAGCGGGGGCCCCCCCCAGTACTTC.

This clone has only a few counts. This CDR3 is CASSIKIGAMNQPQHF. The CDR3 DNA reads as TGTGCCAGTAGTATCAAAATAGGGGCGATGAATCAGCCCCAGCATTTT. This chain connects TRBV19 to TRBJ1-5; D might be TRBD1 (5 bases). The CDR3 runs 16 residues. The V and J ends lost 3 bases and 4 bases respectively, with 16 bases between them. Germline CDR1 reads LNHDA; CDR2 reads SQIVND (reference sequence).

CDR3: CATSDPSTGVTGELFF. DNA of the CDR3: TGTGCCACCAGTGACCCATCGACAGGGGTGACCGGGGAGCTGTTTTTT. This chain uses TRBV24-1 with TRBJ2-2, with 8 bases aligning to TRBD1. J lost 5 bases, V lost 4 bases, and 8 bases had no gene match. Germline loops: CDR1 KGHDR, CDR2 SFDVKD. The CDR3 covers 16 residues.

The chain links TRBV25-1 to TRBJ1-1; 7 nucleotides agree with TRBD1. Germline CDR1 and CDR2: MGHDK and SYGVNS. V lost 5 bases, J lost 1 base, and 7 bases stayed unmatched. The CDR3 has 15 amino acids. The CDR3 DNA is TGTGCCAGCAGTTGGGGACAGAATAAGAACACTGAAGCTTTCTTT. It translates to CASSWGQNKNTEAFF.

This chain uses TRBV5-1 with TRBJ2-1, with 9 bases that match TRBD2. The CDR3 spans 15 residues. V dropped 4 bases and J dropped 3; count of bases not matched to a gene: 5. Looked up from germline, CDR1 is SGHRS and CDR2 is YFSETQ. DNA of the CDR3: TGCGCCAGCAGCACTAGCGGGTCCGACTACAATGAGCAGTTCTTC. It yields the protein CASSTSGSDYNEQFF.

This chain connects TRBV5-1 to TRBJ2-5, with D perhaps TRBD1 (6 bases). Germline CDR1 and CDR2: SGHRS and YFSETQ. This CDR3 contains 15 residues. Trimming stripped 0 bases from V and 1 base from J, with 10 bases between. In DNA form, the CDR3 reads TGCGCCAGCAGCTTGGGACAGGAAATCCAAGAGACCCAGTACTTC. Protein: CASSLGQEIQETQYF.

V is TRBV12-3 or TRBV12-4 and J is TRBJ2-2; tentative D call: TRBD2 (6 bases). The CDR3 contains 13 residues. The V gene lost 5 bases and the J gene lost 7 bases, with 11 bases spanning the gap. In nucleotides, the CDR3 is TGTGCCAGCAGTGCCAGGGAGGTCGGGGAGCTGTTTTTT. This translates into CASSAREVGELFF.

This clone occurred once. The chain carries TRBV28 and TRBJ2-1; 12 bases agree with TRBD2. The CDR3 is 16 residues long. The germline V gene has CDR1 MDHEN and CDR2 SYDVKM. V gave up 4 bases and J gave up 5 bases; unmatched junction bases: 6. This CDR3 is CASSSLAGGLHNEQFF. Here the CDR3 DNA reads TGTGCCAGCAGTTCCCTAGCGGGAGGGTTACACAATGAGCAGTTCTTC.

The V and J genes are TRBV15 and TRBJ1-2; TRBD1 might be the D (6 bases). This CDR3 has 15 residues. Germline CDR1 LNHNV, CDR2 YYDKDF (reference sequence). Trimming stripped 0 bases from V and 7 bases from J, with 15 bases between. The CDR3, as DNA: TGTGCCACCAGCAGAGATACAGGGAAGAGTGCTGGCTACACCTTC. Translation gives CATSRDTGKSAGYTF.

The gene calls are TRBV9 and TRBJ1-5; D may be TRBD1 (5 bases). CDR1 SGDLS and CDR2 YYNGEE come from the germline V gene. V lost 4 bases and J 3 bases, leaving 11 bases between the germline ends. The CDR3 totals 14 residues. The CDR3 loop is CASSPGGYNQPQHF. The CDR3 DNA reads TGTGCCAGCAGCCCCGGGGGGTACAATCAGCCCCAGCATTTT.

On this clone itself: Different DNA sequences within this sample yield the same CDR3. The rearrangement joins TRBV5-4 to TRBJ2-1; no reliable D call. Per germline, CDR1 SGHNT and CDR2 YYREEE (reference sequence). The CDR3 runs to 13 residues. V was pared by 1 base and J by 4 bases, with 6 bases between. The CDR3 DNA sequence: TGTGCCAGCAGCTTGCCAGGTTACAATGAGCAGTTCTTC. Residues: CASSLPGYNEQFF.

The gene calls are TRBV24-1 and TRBJ1-5; D is possibly TRBD1 (5 bases). V was trimmed by 4 bases and J by 6 bases, leaving 12 bases between them. CDR1 is KGHDR, CDR2 SFDVKD, per germline. CDR3 length equals 14 residues. CDR3 nucleotides: TGTGCCACCAGTGACTCAGGGTTTGCTCAGCCCCAGCATTTT. Its translation: CATSDSGFAQPQHF.

The J gene is TRBJ1-4, the V gene TRBV19; tentatively, D is TRBD1 (5 bases). The V end was cut by 5 bases, the J end by 1 base, with 17 bases between. Germline V gene data show CDR1 as LNHDA and CDR2 as SQIVND (reference sequence). The CDR3 runs to 17 residues. The CDR3 DNA reads TGTGCCAGTAGTTATCGGACCGGGACTCGAACTAATGAAAAACTGTTTTTT. This encodes CASSYRTGTRTNEKLFF.

V and J are TRBV12-3 or TRBV12-4 and TRBJ2-7; D perhaps matches TRBD2 (6 bases). The CDR3 runs 13 residues. With 6 bases removed from V and 2 bases from J, the gap between germline ends came to 11 bases. As DNA, the CDR3 is TGTGCCAGCAGCCGAGCGGGCCCCTACGAGCAGTACTTC. Its translation: CASSRAGPYEQYF.